This entry describes one T cell receptor beta chain. The antigen this receptor binds is unknown. No base quality values were provided; no much bigger clone lies one nucleotide off. This sample includes further DNA sequences coding for the same CDR3. Patients with autoimmune disease history or receiving systemic immunosuppression were excluded from the trial. Peripheral blood for TCR sequencing was collected from all dose cohorts at baseline, on cycle 4 day 1, and on cycle 7 day 1. The samples were drawn from a first-in-human, open-label, multicenter phase I dose-escalation trial of ivuxolimab. The trial enrolled adults with locally advanced or metastatic head and neck squamous cell, hepatocellular, melanoma or renal cell carcinoma. Before TCR sequencing, CD4+ T cells and CD8+ T cells were sorted from peripheral blood as separate populations. This sample stems from a study of OX40 agonist ivuxolimab in advanced cancers. In terms of the full investigation: The costimulatory receptor OX40 (CD134) was targeted by ivuxolimab, a fully human IgG2 agonistic monoclonal antibody. Patients were allowed to have had prior anti-PD-1, anti-PD-L1 or anti-CTLA-4 therapy, and less than 45% of the dose-escalation patients had previously received checkpoint inhibitors. The paper reports the monotherapy dose-escalation portion (N = 52 patients) of the phase I ivuxolimab trial. Intravenous ivuxolimab was administered to patients every 2 weeks at six dose levels: 0.01, 0.1, 0.3, 1.5, 3 and 10 mg/kg. Of the roughly 50 dose-escalation patients, hepatocellular carcinoma was present in approximately 20, melanoma in roughly 15, renal cell carcinoma in 9 and head and neck cancer in 9. Peripheral TCRbeta sequencing aimed to test whether ivuxolimab altered TCR sequence diversity and caused clonal T-cell expansion. Partial responses occurred in three dose-escalation patients, of whom one had hepatocellular carcinoma and two had cutaneous melanoma. A male proportion of roughly 80% and a mean age of around 60 years, ranging from 23 to 79, were recorded for the dose-escalation cohort.

To sequence the TCRbeta CDR3 region, genomic DNA was isolated from the sorted cells. The immunoSEQ Assay was used for sequencing of TCRbeta CDR3 regions. The table comes from immuneACCESS by way of TCRdb, which keeps in-frame sequences with V and J called. Part of the clones is missing from these tables; in studies checked, under half for an unresolved V gene and the rest for unknown reasons. In all, the sample holds under 25,000 clones, and 78% of those were seen once. Jointly, the top ten make up 30% of the sample. Here is what the overall study found, with its caveats: Which antigens the clonally expanded peripheral T cells were specific for was not determined. At doses from 0.1 to 3.0 mg/kg, clonal expansion was seen in both CD4+ and CD8+ blood T cells between baseline and week 6. Low levels of normalized T-cell clonal expansion were also seen in some patients who did not respond. In the 0.1-3.0 mg/kg groups, partial responders had among the lowest normalized peripheral clonal expansion, particularly in CD8+ T cells. After ivuxolimab, more expanded clones were found on average in CD8+ T cells than in CD4+ T cells.

The source of this sequence is an adult with an advanced solid tumor such as melanoma, head and neck, liver or kidney cancer. The sample in question was CD4+ or CD8+ T cells sorted from blood, obtained in a trial of the OX40 agonist ivuxolimab.

The sequenced DNA is TGTGCCAGCAGCGTGGCGGGGGGCCCTATCAATGAGCAGTTCTTC. This encodes CASSVAGGPINEQFF. The chain is encoded by TRBV9 joined to TRBJ2-1, and TRBD2 aligns with 8 junction nucleotides. The CDR3 runs 15 residues from the cysteine to the phenylalanine. Just the 45-base CDR3 DNA is kept, in frame starting at base 1. V and J are trimmed by 2 bases and 6 bases, and the gene matches miss 7 bases of the junction. CDR1 and CDR2, per the germline V gene, are SGDLS and YYNGEE.